These T cell receptor beta chains were read from a single sample in a study of stem cell transplantation in POMP-related autoinflammatory disease. Produced via immunoSEQ multiplex PCR; TCRdb's table is partial and in-frame only. The sample records 25,000 to 30,000 clones, roughly 80% being singletons. The sample in question was CD4+ T cells from PBMCs, obtained before stem cell transplantation. These receptors came from a human donor with POMP-related autoinflammation and immune dysregulation (PRAID). CDR3s include the opening cysteine and the closing phenylalanine or tryptophan. The order of the fields is CDR3 DNA, CDR3 protein, J gene, clone size, V gene, D gene, CDR3 length. The D gene is left open where the match is weak. Only some rows state a clone size, as once, few, many or a class for expanded clones.

CDR3 DNA: TGTGCCAGCGTAGGGTACGAGCAGTACTTC
CDR3 protein: CASVGYEQYF
J gene: TRBJ2-7
clone size: once
V gene: TRBV6-1
D gene: -
CDR3 length: 10

CDR3 DNA: TGTGCCAGCAGCCCGACAGCGGGGGGCCCCCACAACAATGAGCAGTTCTTC
CDR3 protein: CASSPTAGGPHNNEQFF
J gene: TRBJ2-1
clone size: -
V gene: TRBV5-4
D gene: TRBD2
CDR3 length: 17

CDR3 DNA: TGTGCCAGCAGCTTTAAGGGGGCAGCATACAATGAGCAGTTCTTC
CDR3 protein: CASSFKGAAYNEQFF
J gene: TRBJ2-1
clone size: -
V gene: TRBV7-9
D gene: TRBD1
CDR3 length: 15

CDR3 DNA: TGCGCCAGCAGCGCGGGGATCGCCACGGGTGGGGCCAACGTCCTGACTTTC
CDR3 protein: CASSAGIATGGANVLTF
J gene: TRBJ2-6
clone size: -
V gene: TRBV5-1
D gene: -
CDR3 length: 17

CDR3 DNA: TGTGCCAGCAGCCCGCGGACTAGTAACTCAGATACGCAGTATTTT
CDR3 protein: CASSPRTSNSDTQYF
J gene: TRBJ2-3
clone size: -
V gene: TRBV7-2
D gene: TRBD2
CDR3 length: 15

CDR3 DNA: TGTGCCAGCAGCGACGGACAGGGGGCGAAAACTGAAGCTTTCTTT
CDR3 protein: CASSDGQGAKTEAFF
J gene: TRBJ1-1
clone size: -
V gene: TRBV7-9
D gene: TRBD1
CDR3 length: 15

CDR3 DNA: TGTGCCAGCAGTTCCACAGCCTATGGCTACACCTTC
CDR3 protein: CASSSTAYGYTF
J gene: TRBJ1-2
clone size: -
V gene: TRBV6-5
D gene: -
CDR3 length: 12

CDR3 DNA: TGTGCCAGCAGCCAACACGGGAGGGGGGTTGAGCAGTACTTC
CDR3 protein: CASSQHGRGVEQYF
J gene: TRBJ2-7
clone size: once
V gene: TRBV28
D gene: TRBD2
CDR3 length: 14

CDR3 DNA: TGTGCCAGCAGCTTGGACGGACCGAGCTCCTACAATGAGCAGTTCTTC
CDR3 protein: CASSLDGPSSYNEQFF
J gene: TRBJ2-1
clone size: -
V gene: TRBV5-8
D gene: -
CDR3 length: 16

CDR3 DNA: TGCGCCAGCAGCTTGGAAGTTGTAGGGGGCGATGGGACTAATGAAAAACTGTTTTTT
CDR3 protein: CASSLEVVGGDGTNEKLFF
J gene: TRBJ1-4
clone size: -
V gene: TRBV5-1
D gene: TRBD1
CDR3 length: 19

CDR3 DNA: TGTGCCAGCAGCCACAGGGTTGCAGACCTCTACGAGCAGTACTTC
CDR3 protein: CASSHRVADLYEQYF
J gene: TRBJ2-7
clone size: -
V gene: TRBV6-5
D gene: -
CDR3 length: 15

CDR3 DNA: TGCAGCGTTGGCGGTAAACCGATCTACAATGAGCAGTTCTTC
CDR3 protein: CSVGGKPIYNEQFF
J gene: TRBJ2-1
clone size: -
V gene: TRBV29-1
D gene: -
CDR3 length: 14

CDR3 DNA: TGCGCCAGCAGCTTAGGCAGTGGGGCCAACGTCCTGACTTTC
CDR3 protein: CASSLGSGANVLTF
J gene: TRBJ2-6
clone size: -
V gene: TRBV5-1
D gene: -
CDR3 length: 14

CDR3 DNA: TGTGCCATCACAAGGCAGGGAAGCTATGGCTACACCTTC
CDR3 protein: CAITRQGSYGYTF
J gene: TRBJ1-2
clone size: few
V gene: TRBV10-3
D gene: -
CDR3 length: 13

CDR3 DNA: TGCGCCAGCAGCCAAGTCACAGGGAACACTGAAGCTTTCTTT
CDR3 protein: CASSQVTGNTEAFF
J gene: TRBJ1-1
clone size: -
V gene: TRBV4-1
D gene: -
CDR3 length: 14

CDR3 DNA: TGCAGCGTTAATGGCTACACCTTC
CDR3 protein: CSVNGYTF
J gene: TRBJ1-2
clone size: few
V gene: TRBV29-1
D gene: -
CDR3 length: 8

CDR3 DNA: TGTGCTAGTGGTTTGGTGCCCCCACACCGGGACAGGGAAGAGACCCAGTACTTC
CDR3 protein: CASGLVPPHRDREETQYF
J gene: TRBJ2-5
clone size: -
V gene: TRBV12-5
D gene: TRBD1
CDR3 length: 18

CDR3 DNA: TGTGCCAGCAGTGCCCCCGGACCGTACTTGGGTCAGCCCCAGCATTTT
CDR3 protein: CASSAPGPYLGQPQHF
J gene: TRBJ1-5
clone size: -
V gene: TRBV6-1
D gene: -
CDR3 length: 16

CDR3 DNA: TGCGCCAGCAGCCAAGGATTCGGCAGTTCTAACTATGGCTACACCTTC
CDR3 protein: CASSQGFGSSNYGYTF
J gene: TRBJ1-2
clone size: few
V gene: TRBV4-1
D gene: -
CDR3 length: 16

CDR3 DNA: TGTGCCAGCAGTTGGGGACAGGGCAATGGCTACACCTTC
CDR3 protein: CASSWGQGNGYTF
J gene: TRBJ1-2
clone size: -
V gene: TRBV28
D gene: TRBD1
CDR3 length: 13

CDR3 DNA: TGTGCCAGCAGCCGCATACAGGGCCGTGAAGCTTTCTTT
CDR3 protein: CASSRIQGREAFF
J gene: TRBJ1-1
clone size: -
V gene: TRBV7-6
D gene: -
CDR3 length: 13

CDR3 DNA: TGCAGCGTTGGGACAGGGAAGAATTCACCCCTCCACTTT
CDR3 protein: CSVGTGKNSPLHF
J gene: TRBJ1-6
clone size: -
V gene: TRBV29-1
D gene: TRBD1
CDR3 length: 13

CDR3 DNA: TGTGCCAGCAGCTTAGATAACTACAATGAGCAGTTCTTC
CDR3 protein: CASSLDNYNEQFF
J gene: TRBJ2-1
clone size: -
V gene: TRBV7-3
D gene: -
CDR3 length: 13

CDR3 DNA: TGCGCCAGCAGTGAGGGGGTCGGGGGTGCGAACACCGGGGAGCTGTTTTTT
CDR3 protein: CASSEGVGGANTGELFF
J gene: TRBJ2-2
clone size: -
V gene: TRBV10-2
D gene: -
CDR3 length: 17

CDR3 DNA: TGTGCCAGCAGTGAGGGGGGCAATCAGCCCCAGCATTTT
CDR3 protein: CASSEGGNQPQHF
J gene: TRBJ1-5
clone size: -
V gene: TRBV25-1
D gene: -
CDR3 length: 13

CDR3 DNA: TGCGCCAGCAGCCCAGACTCTCAACTTTTGTACGAGCAGTACTTC
CDR3 protein: CASSPDSQLLYEQYF
J gene: TRBJ2-7
clone size: -
V gene: TRBV5-1
D gene: -
CDR3 length: 15

CDR3 DNA: TGTGCCAGCAGCTTAGAGCCGGCGGGGGGCCCGACCCAGTACTTC
CDR3 protein: CASSLEPAGGPTQYF
J gene: TRBJ2-5
clone size: -
V gene: TRBV7-2
D gene: TRBD2
CDR3 length: 15

CDR3 DNA: TGCGCCAGCAGCTTGGCGGGGGCGGATGAGCAGTTCTTC
CDR3 protein: CASSLAGADEQFF
J gene: TRBJ2-1
clone size: -
V gene: TRBV5-1
D gene: -
CDR3 length: 13

CDR3 DNA: TGTGCCATCACTAGCGCCTCCACAGATACGCAGTATTTT
CDR3 protein: CAITSASTDTQYF
J gene: TRBJ2-3
clone size: -
V gene: TRBV7-9
D gene: TRBD2
CDR3 length: 13

CDR3 DNA: TGTGCCAGCAGTGAGGGCAGCCCAAATGAAAAACTGTTTTTT
CDR3 protein: CASSEGSPNEKLFF
J gene: TRBJ1-4
clone size: -
V gene: TRBV6-1
D gene: -
CDR3 length: 14

CDR3 DNA: TGTGCCAGCAGTGAGCAACAGGGAAATGAGCAGTTCTTC
CDR3 protein: CASSEQQGNEQFF
J gene: TRBJ2-1
clone size: -
V gene: TRBV2
D gene: -
CDR3 length: 13

CDR3 DNA: TGTGCCAGCACCGGGACAGAAATTTATGGCTACACCTTC
CDR3 protein: CASTGTEIYGYTF
J gene: TRBJ1-2
clone size: -
V gene: TRBV2
D gene: TRBD1
CDR3 length: 13

CDR3 DNA: TGTGCCTGGAGTCAGCCCCGTGGCTACACCTTC
CDR3 protein: CAWSQPRGYTF
J gene: TRBJ1-2
clone size: few
V gene: TRBV30
D gene: -
CDR3 length: 11

CDR3 DNA: TGTGCCAGCAGCGAGTACGGCGGGACGCAGTATTTT
CDR3 protein: CASSEYGGTQYF
J gene: TRBJ2-3
clone size: -
V gene: TRBV9
D gene: -
CDR3 length: 12

CDR3 DNA: TGCGCCAGCAGCCAAGAATCTAGCGGCGTTCTTCCGGATACGCAGTATTTT
CDR3 protein: CASSQESSGVLPDTQYF
J gene: TRBJ2-3
clone size: -
V gene: TRBV4-1
D gene: TRBD2
CDR3 length: 17

CDR3 DNA: TGTGCCAGCAGTTACTTTGCAGATCCGGGATACAATGAGCAGTTCTTC
CDR3 protein: CASSYFADPGYNEQFF
J gene: TRBJ2-1
clone size: -
V gene: TRBV6-5
D gene: -
CDR3 length: 16

CDR3 DNA: TGTGCCAGCAGGGGGACTGGGATTAGCACAGATACGCAGTATTTT
CDR3 protein: CASRGTGISTDTQYF
J gene: TRBJ2-3
clone size: once
V gene: TRBV7-6
D gene: -
CDR3 length: 15

CDR3 DNA: TGTGCCTGGACGGGGATCATGAACACCGGGGAGCTGTTTTTT
CDR3 protein: CAWTGIMNTGELFF
J gene: TRBJ2-2
clone size: once
V gene: TRBV30
D gene: -
CDR3 length: 14

CDR3 DNA: TGTGCCAGCAGCGTAGGCCAGGGTGATGACACCATATATTTT
CDR3 protein: CASSVGQGDDTIYF
J gene: TRBJ1-3
clone size: -
V gene: TRBV9
D gene: -
CDR3 length: 14

CDR3 DNA: TGTGCCAGCAGCCAAGATGGCCCGGGACTGGCGACCCAGTACTTC
CDR3 protein: CASSQDGPGLATQYF
J gene: TRBJ2-5
clone size: -
V gene: TRBV4-2
D gene: -
CDR3 length: 15

CDR3 DNA: TGTGCCAGCAGCCCTCGACAGGGGGAGTACAATGAGCAGTTCTTC
CDR3 protein: CASSPRQGEYNEQFF
J gene: TRBJ2-1
clone size: few
V gene: TRBV6-6
D gene: TRBD1
CDR3 length: 15

CDR3 DNA: TGTGCCAGCAGCCCTGGACTAGCGGGAGTATATACGCAGTATTTT
CDR3 protein: CASSPGLAGVYTQYF
J gene: TRBJ2-3
clone size: -
V gene: TRBV27
D gene: TRBD2
CDR3 length: 15

CDR3 DNA: TGTGCCAGCAGCCCTACTAGCGGGGGGACAAATACGCAGTATTTT
CDR3 protein: CASSPTSGGTNTQYF
J gene: TRBJ2-3
clone size: -
V gene: TRBV27
D gene: TRBD2
CDR3 length: 15

CDR3 DNA: TGTGCTAGTGGTTTGGACACAGATACGCAGTATTTT
CDR3 protein: CASGLDTDTQYF
J gene: TRBJ2-3
clone size: -
V gene: TRBV12-5
D gene: -
CDR3 length: 12

CDR3 DNA: TGTGCCAGCAGTCCGGACAGGGTCGTGAAGCAGTACTTC
CDR3 protein: CASSPDRVVKQYF
J gene: TRBJ2-7
clone size: -
V gene: TRBV2
D gene: TRBD1
CDR3 length: 13

CDR3 DNA: TGTGCCAGCAGTCCCAGGGGACCGGAAAACACCATATATTTT
CDR3 protein: CASSPRGPENTIYF
J gene: TRBJ1-3
clone size: -
V gene: TRBV6-6
D gene: -
CDR3 length: 14

CDR3 DNA: TGTGCCAGCAACTATCAGGGGGCGGCTTCCAATGAGCAGTTCTTC
CDR3 protein: CASNYQGAASNEQFF
J gene: TRBJ2-1
clone size: -
V gene: TRBV21-1
D gene: -
CDR3 length: 15

CDR3 DNA: TGTGCCAGCTCACCACGTGAAGGGGGGAACACTGAAGCTTTCTTT
CDR3 protein: CASSPREGGNTEAFF
J gene: TRBJ1-1
clone size: -
V gene: TRBV18
D gene: -
CDR3 length: 15